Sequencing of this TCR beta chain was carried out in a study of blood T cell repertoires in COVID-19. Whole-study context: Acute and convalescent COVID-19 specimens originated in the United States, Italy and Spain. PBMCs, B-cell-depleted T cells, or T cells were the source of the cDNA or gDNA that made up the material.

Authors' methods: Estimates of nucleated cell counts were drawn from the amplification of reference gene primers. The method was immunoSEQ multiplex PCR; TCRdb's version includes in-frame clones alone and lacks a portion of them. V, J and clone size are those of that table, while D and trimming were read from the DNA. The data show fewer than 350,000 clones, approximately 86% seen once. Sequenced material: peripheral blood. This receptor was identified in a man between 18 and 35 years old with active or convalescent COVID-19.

In nucleotides, the CDR3 is TGTGCCAGCAGCTTGGGGACAGGGGGTCCTGCCGAGCAGTTCTTC. Its protein product is CASSLGTGGPAEQFF. The chain links TRBV9 to TRBJ2-1; TRBD1 matches at 11 bases. Germline CDR1 SGDLS, CDR2 YYNGEE. The trim removed 4 bases at V and 10 bases at J, leaving 10 bases unmatched. This CDR3 contains 15 residues.